Sequencing of this TCR beta chain was carried out in a study of T cell responses to AZD1222 COVID-19 vaccine. This table comes from immunoSEQ multiplex PCR, and its TCRdb copy is limited to in-frame clones, with some not included. Of about 110,000 clones in the sample, around 86% were seen once. This clone was detected a few times. The sample consisted of peripheral blood, taken on day 0 of AZD1222 vaccination. This clonotype was obtained from an adult in good health.

CDR3 residues: CASSEDGSGNTIYF. In nucleotides, the CDR3 is TGCGCCAGCAGTGAGGACGGCTCTGGAAACACCATATATTTT. The rearrangement links TRBV10-1 to TRBJ1-3; D remains ambiguous. CDR1 and CDR2 from the germline V gene are WNHNN and SYGVQD (reference sequence). The germline V and J ends were trimmed by 2 bases and 0 bases, with 5 bases remaining between them. The CDR3 totals 14 residues.